The 28 T cell receptor beta chains listed next were all sequenced from one sample in a study of CD8 T cells in Susac syndrome. An amount of RNA that ranged from roughly 0.45 to 1 ug was reverse transcribed with random hexamers. A single record per CDR3 protein comes from TCRdb applying MiXCR to the immunoSEQ multiplex PCR reads. The table records under 200,000 distinct CDR3 sequences, around 94% of them present only once. Sequenced input: CD4+ T cells from PBMCs. All receptors come from a human donor in good health.

This chain connects TRBV7-9 to TRBJ1-1; no definite D call. CDR3 length: 14 residues. With 3 bases removed from V and 5 bases from J, the gap between germline ends came to 13 bases. Germline V gene lookup returns CDR1 SEHNR and CDR2 FQNEAQ (reference sequence). The CDR3: CASSFIPGRTEAFF. CDR3 nucleotides: TGTGCCAGCAGCTTCATACCCGGGAGAACTGAAGCTTTCTTT.

This chain connects TRBV7-3 to TRBJ2-5; 12 nucleotides line up with TRBD2. J lost 4 bases, V lost 2 bases, and 5 bases had no gene match. The germline gives CDR1 SGHTA, CDR2 FQGTGA. The CDR3 has 16 amino acids. The DNA of the CDR3 is TGTGCCAGCAGCTTATTCGCTAGCGGGGGGGCAGAGACCCAGTACTTC. Its protein is CASSLFASGGAETQYF.

The chain has TRBV4-3 and TRBJ2-3; 12 nucleotides match TRBD2. The CDR3 length is 18 residues. The ends lost 0 bases at V and 7 bases at J; junction bases unmatched: 11. Germline V gene data show CDR1 as LGHNA and CDR2 as YSLEER. CDR3 sequence reads: CASSQDPGLAGSVHTQYF. As DNA, the CDR3 is TGCGCCAGCAGCCAAGACCCCGGACTAGCGGGGTCCGTTCATACGCAGTATTTT.

This sequence joins TRBV2 and TRBJ2-5; the D gene is possibly TRBD2 (5 bases). Trimming took off 4 bases at V and 9 bases at J, with 6 bases between the two ends. From germline, CDR1 is SNHLY and CDR2 FYNNEI. The CDR3 has 10 amino acids. CDR3 residues: CASSALAQYF. CDR3 bases: TGTGCCAGCAGTGCACTAGCCCAGTACTTC.

This clonotype was observed a single time. The J gene is TRBJ1-6, the V gene TRBV7-6; 9 bases match TRBD1. Germline V gene data show CDR1 as SGHVS and CDR2 as FNYEAQ. The CDR3 has 17 residues. Trimming removed 5 bases from V and 7 bases from J; junction bases left unmatched: 12. The CDR3 coding sequence is TGTGCCAGCAGCACCGATTGGGGGACAGGGTCGAATTCACCCCTCCACTTT. Its translation is CASSTDWGTGSNSPLHF.

The chain couples TRBV20-1 to TRBJ1-1; no definite D call. Germline V gives CDR1 DFQATT, CDR2 SNEGSKA (reference sequence). The V end lost 4 bases, the J end lost 1 base, and 10 bases lay between the germline ends. The CDR3 length is 13 residues. In DNA, the CDR3 is TGCAGTGCTATTGGTTCCGGGAACACTGAAGCTTTCTTT. Amino acids: CSAIGSGNTEAFF.

The rearrangement uses TRBV5-1 and TRBJ2-5; 8 bases match TRBD1. Germline loops: CDR1 SGHRS, CDR2 YFSETQ. The junction had 6 bases not matched to a gene; V was cut back by 5 bases and J by 0 bases. This CDR3 contains 15 residues. CDR3 coding DNA: TGCGCCAGCAGGGTGACAGGGGCCGACCAAGAGACCCAGTACTTC. This sequence encodes CASRVTGADQETQYF.

The chain uses TRBV12-3 or TRBV12-4 and TRBJ1-5; D unclear. The CDR3 is made up of 15 amino acids. V shed 8 bases and J shed 4 bases, with 18 bases lying between them. The CDR3 is CASQQKKTLNQPQHF. The CDR3 DNA is TGTGCCAGCCAACAAAAGAAAACCCTTAATCAGCCCCAGCATTTT.

This chain uses TRBV20-1 with TRBJ2-5; D gene ambiguous. The CDR3 contains 11 residues. The V and J ends lost 3 bases and 4 bases respectively, with 6 bases between them. In germline, CDR1 is DFQATT, CDR2 SNEGSKA (reference sequence). The CDR3: CSASIRETQYF. Written as DNA, the CDR3 is TGCAGTGCTAGTATCCGAGAGACCCAGTACTTC.

The chain carries TRBV20-1 and TRBJ2-1; D is ambiguous. CDR1 and CDR2 from the germline V gene are DFQATT and SNEGSKA (reference sequence). The CDR3 is made up of 14 amino acids. Deletions cut 1 base from V and 8 bases from J, with 15 bases between. CDR3 amino acids: CSARGRAIFYEQFF. Written as DNA, the CDR3 is TGCAGTGCTAGAGGACGGGCTATTTTCTATGAGCAGTTCTTC.

On this clonotype itself: Mismatch with germline at one junction end may stem from a read error. The genes are TRBV7-7 and TRBJ2-5, with D tentatively TRBD1 (5 bases). Germline V gives CDR1 SSHAT, CDR2 FNYEAQ (reference sequence). CDR3 length: 15 residues. The CDR3 nucleotides read TGTGCTAGCAGCTCCGGCAGGGCGTACCAAGAGACCCAGTACTTC. It yields the protein CASSSGRAYQETQYF. Complete variable domain (other parts from reference TRBV7-7 and TRBJ2-5): GAGVSQSPRYKVTKRGQDVTLRCDPISSHATLYWYQQALGQGPEFLTYFNYEAQPDKSGLPSDRFSAERPEGSISTLTIQRTEQRDSAMYRCASSSGRAYQETQYFGPGTRLLVL.

This sequence joins TRBV20-1 and TRBJ1-2; D call uncertain. The CDR3 runs to 16 residues. Between the trimmed V and J ends, which lost 0 bases and 1 base, there was a span of 15 bases. The V gene's germline CDR1 is DFQATT and CDR2 SNEGSKA (reference sequence). The CDR3 nucleotides are TGCAGTGCTAGAGAACCGCGGGGTTGGATTAACTATGGCTACACCTTC. Translation gives CSAREPRGWINYGYTF.

The chain recombines TRBV18 with TRBJ2-1; 9 bases are shared with TRBD2. The CDR3 length is 15 residues. J lost 5 bases, V lost 6 bases, and 8 bases had no gene match. Germline CDR1 reads KGHSH; CDR2 reads LQKENI. CDR3 nucleotides: TGTGCCAGCTCCCTATCTAGCGGGGACGACAATGAGCAGTTCTTC. Protein product: CASSLSSGDDNEQFF.

This clonotype was recorded only once. The chain joins TRBV7-9 to TRBJ2-5; D is unresolved. V lost 3 bases, J lost 1 base, and 12 bases lay in between. Germline V gives CDR1 SEHNR, CDR2 FQNEAQ (reference sequence). The CDR3 is 15 residues long. CDR3 region: CASSLLGSRQETQYF. CDR3 DNA: TGTGCCAGCAGCTTGCTCGGGTCCCGCCAAGAGACCCAGTACTTC.

The chain uses TRBV12-3 or TRBV12-4 and TRBJ1-1; D is ambiguous. V shed 1 base and J shed 7 bases, with 10 bases lying between them. This CDR3 contains 13 residues. The chain's CDR3 is CASSLDGSSEAFF. The CDR3 coding sequence is TGTGCCAGCAGTTTAGACGGGAGCAGTGAAGCTTTCTTT.

The chain is built from TRBV12-3 or TRBV12-4 and TRBJ2-1; perhaps D is TRBD1 or TRBD2 (6 bases each). Trimming took 7 bases from V and 0 from J, leaving 13 bases between them. The CDR3 totals 15 residues. In DNA, the CDR3 is TGTGCCAGCACCGAAGGGGGGAGCTCCTACAATGAGCAGTTCTTC. Translation: CASTEGGSSYNEQFF.

CDR3 loop: CASRSRGYEQYF. The CDR3 DNA is TGTGCCAGCAGATCAAGGGGATACGAGCAGTACTTC. The chain links TRBV11-2 to TRBJ2-7; maybe TRBD1 (5 bases). V gave up 6 bases and J gave up 4 bases, with 10 bases separating them. Germline V lookup: CDR1 SGHAT, CDR2 FQNNGV. CDR3 length: 12 residues.

The CDR3 spells CASGRGSGETQYF. The CDR3 nucleotides read TGTGCTAGCGGGCGGGGTAGCGGGGAGACCCAGTACTTC. This rearrangement joins TRBV7-7 to TRBJ2-5, with TRBD2 matching 7 bases. CDR1 is SSHAT, CDR2 FNYEAQ, per germline (reference sequence). The CDR3 sequence is 13 residues long.

This clonotype was recorded once. The chain employs TRBV15 and TRBJ2-1, with D unclear. Trimming stripped 3 bases from V and 10 bases from J, with 10 bases between. Looked up from germline, CDR1 is LNHNV and CDR2 is YYDKDF (reference sequence). CDR3 length equals 12 residues. The chain's CDR3 is CATSSLLGEQFF. CDR3 DNA: TGTGCCACCAGCAGTTTGTTGGGGGAGCAGTTCTTC.

This chain uses TRBV11-2 with TRBJ2-6, with D perhaps matching TRBD1 (5 bases). The CDR3 consists of 16 residues. Trimming removed 6 bases at V and 0 bases at J, with 12 bases between. CDR1 is SGHAT, CDR2 FQNNGV, per germline. The CDR3 protein is CASRETVHSGANVLTF. The DNA of the CDR3 is TGTGCCAGCAGAGAGACAGTCCACTCTGGGGCCAACGTCCTGACTTTC.

The chain employs TRBV6-5 and TRBJ1-1; no clear D. Looked up from germline, CDR1 is MNHEY and CDR2 is SVGAGI. The ends were cut back, 4 bases at V and 1 base at J, with 4 bases in the middle. This CDR3 contains 12 residues. The CDR3 protein is CASSSGNTEAFF. The CDR3 region has the DNA TGTGCCAGCAGTTCAGGGAACACTGAAGCTTTCTTT.

The V and J genes are TRBV12-3 or TRBV12-4 and TRBJ1-5; 8 bases are a match to TRBD1. The junction had 8 bases not matched to a gene; V was cut back by 6 bases and J by 7 bases. This CDR3 is built from 14 residues. As DNA, the CDR3 is TGTGCCAGCAGGTCAACACAGGGGGAACAGCCCCAGCATTTT. This translates into CASRSTQGEQPQHF.

This clonotype is a singleton in its sample. The chain uses TRBV29-1 and TRBJ2-1, with 10 bases fitting TRBD2. The CDR3 covers 12 residues. CDR1 is SQVTM and CDR2 is ANQGSEA in the germline V gene. Losses at the gene ends were 4 bases for V and 8 bases for J; bases not matched to a gene: 2. The CDR3 region is CSVASGGYEQFF. CDR3 sequence (DNA): TGCAGCGTTGCTAGCGGGGGCTATGAGCAGTTCTTC.

The genes are TRBV3-1 and TRBJ2-7; TRBD2 matches 9 bases. With 3 bases clipped from V and 0 bases from J, the junction kept 9 bases outside the gene matches. Germline V gene data show CDR1 as LGHDT and CDR2 as YNNKEL (reference sequence). The CDR3 spans 17 residues. CDR3 amino acids: CASSQERGATYSYEQYF. Here the CDR3 DNA reads TGTGCCAGCAGCCAGGAGCGGGGGGCCACTTACTCCTACGAGCAGTACTTC.

The rearrangement joins TRBV6-2 or TRBV6-3 to TRBJ1-5, with D unclear. The CDR3 is 12 amino acids. V gave up 4 bases and J gave up 7 bases, with 8 bases separating them. Germline V lookup: CDR1 MNHEY, CDR2 SVGEGT. The CDR3: CASSFTRQPQHF. The CDR3 region has the DNA TGTGCCAGCAGTTTCACGAGGCAGCCCCAGCATTTT.

This chain joins TRBV18 and TRBJ1-5; 7 positions match TRBD1. The CDR3 totals 16 residues. The J segment lost 2 bases and the V segment lost 4 bases, leaving 8 bases of the junction unmatched. Looked up from germline, CDR1 is KGHSH and CDR2 is LQKENI. CDR3 protein: CASSLAGGSRNQPQHF. DNA for the CDR3: TGTGCCAGCTCACTCGCAGGGGGTTCGCGCAATCAGCCCCAGCATTTT.

This chain uses TRBV11-2 with TRBJ2-7; possibly TRBD1 for D (6 bases). The germline V gene has CDR1 SGHAT and CDR2 FQNNGV. CDR3 length: 14 amino acids. Trimming removed 2 bases from V and 4 bases from J, with 12 bases in between. The CDR3 DNA reads as TGTGCCAGCAGCTTAAACAGGGTGGATTACGAGCAGTACTTC. Translated: CASSLNRVDYEQYF.

The chain uses TRBV9 and TRBJ2-3; D is unresolved. Trimming took 0 bases from V and 0 from J, leaving 11 bases between them. The CDR3 consists of 16 residues. CDR1 and CDR2 from the germline V gene are SGDLS and YYNGEE. CDR3 DNA sequence: TGTGCCAGCAGCGTAGCAGGCGACCCTAGCACAGATACGCAGTATTTT. It encodes CASSVAGDPSTDTQYF. Full variable domain (outside the CDR3, taken from reference TRBV9 and TRBJ2-3): DSGVTQTPKHLITATGQRVTLRCSPRSGDLSVYWYQQSLDQGLQFLIQYYNGEERAKGNILERFSAQQFPDLHSELNLSSLELGDSALYFCASSVAGDPSTDTQYFGPGTRLTVL.